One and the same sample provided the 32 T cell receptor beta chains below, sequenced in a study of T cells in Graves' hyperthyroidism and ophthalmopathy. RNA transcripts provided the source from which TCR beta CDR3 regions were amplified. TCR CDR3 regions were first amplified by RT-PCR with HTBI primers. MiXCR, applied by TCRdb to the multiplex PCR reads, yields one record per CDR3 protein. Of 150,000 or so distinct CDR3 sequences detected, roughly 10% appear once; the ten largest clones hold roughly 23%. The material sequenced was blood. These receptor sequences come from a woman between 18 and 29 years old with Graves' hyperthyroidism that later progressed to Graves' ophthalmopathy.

As DNA, the CDR3 is TGTGCCAGCAGCTTTCATAATGAAAAACTGTTTTTT. Translated, it gives CASSFHNEKLFF. The rearrangement joins TRBV7-9 to TRBJ1-4, with no clear D. Germline V gene sequence: CDR1 SEHNR, CDR2 FQNEAQ (reference sequence). This CDR3 is built from 12 residues. Trimming took 3 bases from V and 4 from J, leaving 3 bases between them. Drawing the rest from reference TRBV7-9 and TRBJ1-4, the complete variable domain is DTGVSQNPRHKITKRGQNVTFRCDPISEHNRLYWYRQTLGQGPEFLTYFQNEAQLEKSRLLSDRFSAERPKGSFSTLEIQRTEQGDSAMYLCASSFHNEKLFFGSGTQLSVL.

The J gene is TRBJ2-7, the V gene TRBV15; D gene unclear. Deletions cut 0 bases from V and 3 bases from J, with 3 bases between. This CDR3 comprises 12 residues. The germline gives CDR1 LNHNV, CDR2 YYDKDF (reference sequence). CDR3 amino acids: CATSRDNYEQYF. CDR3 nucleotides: TGTGCCACCAGCAGAGACAACTACGAGCAGTACTTC. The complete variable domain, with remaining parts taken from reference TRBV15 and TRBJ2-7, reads DAMVIQNPRYQVTQFGKPVTLSCSQTLNHNVMYWYQQKSSQAPKLLFHYYDKDFNNEADTPDNFQSRRPNTSFCFLDIRSPGLGDTAMYLCATSRDNYEQYFGPGTRLTVT.

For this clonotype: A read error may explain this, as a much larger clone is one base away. The CDR3: CSVEYRGGSYTF. CDR3 nucleotide sequence: TGCAGCGTTGAATATAGGGGAGGGAGCTACACCTTC. The genes are TRBV29-1 and TRBJ1-2, with D possibly being TRBD1 (5 bases). There are 12 residues in the CDR3. Trimming pared 2 bases from V and 9 bases from J, leaving 13 bases between. Germline V gene sequence: CDR1 SQVTM, CDR2 ANQGSEA.

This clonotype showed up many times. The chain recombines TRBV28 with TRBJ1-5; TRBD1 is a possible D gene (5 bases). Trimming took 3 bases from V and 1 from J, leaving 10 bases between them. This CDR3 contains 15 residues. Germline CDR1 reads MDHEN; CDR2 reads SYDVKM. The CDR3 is CASSLGGLSNQPQHF. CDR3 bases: TGTGCCAGCAGTTTGGGGGGTTTGAGCAATCAGCCCCAGCATTTT.

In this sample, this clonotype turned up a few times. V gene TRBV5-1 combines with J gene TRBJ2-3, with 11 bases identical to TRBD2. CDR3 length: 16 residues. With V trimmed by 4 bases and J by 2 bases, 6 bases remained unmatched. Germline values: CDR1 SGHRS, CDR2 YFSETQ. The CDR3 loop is CASSKPGLADTDTQYF. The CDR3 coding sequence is TGCGCCAGCAGCAAACCGGGACTAGCGGACACAGATACGCAGTATTTT. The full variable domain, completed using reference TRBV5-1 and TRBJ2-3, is KAGVTQTPRYLIKTRGQQVTLSCSPISGHRSVSWYQQTPGQGLQFLFEYFSETQRNKGNFPGRFSGRQFSNSRSEMNVSTLELGDSALYLCASSKPGLADTDTQYFGPGTRLTVL.

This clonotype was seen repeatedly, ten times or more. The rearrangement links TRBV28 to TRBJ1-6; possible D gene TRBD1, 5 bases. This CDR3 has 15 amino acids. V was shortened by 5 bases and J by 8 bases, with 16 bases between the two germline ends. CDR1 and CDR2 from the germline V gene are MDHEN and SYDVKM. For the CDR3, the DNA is TGTGCCAGCAGTACCTCAGACAGCGTACATTCACCCCTCCACTTT. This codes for CASSTSDSVHSPLHF.

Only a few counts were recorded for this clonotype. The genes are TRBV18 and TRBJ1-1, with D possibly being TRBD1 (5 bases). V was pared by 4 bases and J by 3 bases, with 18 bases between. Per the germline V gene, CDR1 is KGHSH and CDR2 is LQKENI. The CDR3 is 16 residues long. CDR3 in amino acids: CASSQTNGGAHTEAFF. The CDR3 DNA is TGTGCCAGCTCACAAACGAATGGGGGTGCCCACACTGAAGCTTTCTTT.

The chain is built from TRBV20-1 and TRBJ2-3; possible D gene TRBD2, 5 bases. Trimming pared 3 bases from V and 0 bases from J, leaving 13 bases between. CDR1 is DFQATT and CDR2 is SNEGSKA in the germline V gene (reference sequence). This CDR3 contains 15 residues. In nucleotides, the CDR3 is TGCAGTGCTAGTCTAGCCCGATCTAGCACAGATACGCAGTATTTT. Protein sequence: CSASLARSSTDTQYF.

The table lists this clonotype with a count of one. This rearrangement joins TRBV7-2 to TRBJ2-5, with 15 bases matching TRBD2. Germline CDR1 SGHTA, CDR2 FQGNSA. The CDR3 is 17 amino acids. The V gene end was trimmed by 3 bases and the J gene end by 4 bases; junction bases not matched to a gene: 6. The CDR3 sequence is CASSLELGLAGGETQYF. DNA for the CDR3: TGTGCCAGCAGCTTGGAGTTGGGACTAGCGGGAGGAGAGACCCAGTACTTC.

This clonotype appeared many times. The CDR3 protein is CASSLSGASYGYTF. The CDR3 region has the DNA TGTGCCAGCAGTTTATCAGGGGCGAGCTATGGCTACACCTTC. This chain connects TRBV28 to TRBJ1-2; TRBD1 might be the D (6 bases). CDR3 length equals 14 residues. V lost 1 base and J lost 4, with 10 bases in between. CDR1 is MDHEN, CDR2 SYDVKM, per germline.

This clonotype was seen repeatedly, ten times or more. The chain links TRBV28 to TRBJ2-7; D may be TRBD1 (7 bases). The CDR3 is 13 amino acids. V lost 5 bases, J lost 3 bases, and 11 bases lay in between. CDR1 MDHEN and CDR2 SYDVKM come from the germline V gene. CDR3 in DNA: TGTGCCAGCAGTCCGGGGGACAGCTACGAGCAGTACTTC. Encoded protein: CASSPGDSYEQYF.

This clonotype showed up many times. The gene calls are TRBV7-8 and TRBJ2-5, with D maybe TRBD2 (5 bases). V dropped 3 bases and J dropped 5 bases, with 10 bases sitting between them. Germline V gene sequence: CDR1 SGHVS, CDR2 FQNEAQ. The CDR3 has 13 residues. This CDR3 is CASSLSRRETQYF. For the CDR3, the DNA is TGTGCCAGCAGCTTGTCGCGGAGGGAGACCCAGTACTTC.

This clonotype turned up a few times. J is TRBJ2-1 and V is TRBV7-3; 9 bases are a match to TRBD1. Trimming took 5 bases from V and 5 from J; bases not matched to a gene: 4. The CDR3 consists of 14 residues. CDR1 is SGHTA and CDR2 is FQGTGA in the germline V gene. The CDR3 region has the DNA TGTGCCAGCAGCACCCGGACAGGGGACAATGAGCAGTTCTTC. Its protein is CASSTRTGDNEQFF.

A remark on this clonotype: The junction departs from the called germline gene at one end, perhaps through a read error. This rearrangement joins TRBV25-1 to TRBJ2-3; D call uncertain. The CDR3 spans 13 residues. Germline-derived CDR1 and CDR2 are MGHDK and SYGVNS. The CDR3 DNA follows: TGTGCCAGCAGTAAATATTTCACAGATACGCAGTATTTT. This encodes CASSKYFTDTQYF. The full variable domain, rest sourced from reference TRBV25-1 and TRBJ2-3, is EADIYQTPRYLVIGTGKKITLECSQTMGHDKMYWYQQDPGMELHLIHYSYGVNSTEKGDLSSESTVSRIRTEHFPLTLESARPSHTSQYLCASSKYFTDTQYFGPGTRLTVL.

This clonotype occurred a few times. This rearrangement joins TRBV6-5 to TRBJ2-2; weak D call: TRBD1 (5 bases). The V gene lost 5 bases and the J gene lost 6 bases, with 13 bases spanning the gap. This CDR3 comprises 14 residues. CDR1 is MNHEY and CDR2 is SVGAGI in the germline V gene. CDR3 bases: TGTGCCAGCAGTCAACTCTCAGGGCCCGGGGAGCTGTTTTTT. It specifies CASSQLSGPGELFF.

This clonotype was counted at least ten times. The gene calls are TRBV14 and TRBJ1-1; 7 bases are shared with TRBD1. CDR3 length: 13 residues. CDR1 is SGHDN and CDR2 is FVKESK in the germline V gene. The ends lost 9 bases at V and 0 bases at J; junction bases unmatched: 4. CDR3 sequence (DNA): TGTGCCAGGGAGGGGGCCATGAACACTGAAGCTTTCTTT. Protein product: CAREGAMNTEAFF.

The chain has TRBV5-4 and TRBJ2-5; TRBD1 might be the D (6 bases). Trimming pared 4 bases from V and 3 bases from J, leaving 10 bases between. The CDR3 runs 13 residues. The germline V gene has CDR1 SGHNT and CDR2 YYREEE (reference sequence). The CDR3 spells CASSLRTEETQYF. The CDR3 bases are TGTGCCAGCAGCCTCAGGACAGAAGAGACCCAGTACTTC.

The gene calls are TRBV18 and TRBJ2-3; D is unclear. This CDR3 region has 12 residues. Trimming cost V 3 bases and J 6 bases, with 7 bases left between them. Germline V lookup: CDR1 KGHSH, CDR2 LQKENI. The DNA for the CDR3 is TGTGCCAGCTCACCGCGGCCCGATACGCAGTATTTT. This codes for CASSPRPDTQYF.

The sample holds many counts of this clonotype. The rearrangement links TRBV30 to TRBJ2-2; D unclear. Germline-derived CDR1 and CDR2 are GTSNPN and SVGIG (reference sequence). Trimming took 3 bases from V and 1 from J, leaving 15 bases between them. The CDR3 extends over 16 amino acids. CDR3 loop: CAWREPRKGNTGELFF. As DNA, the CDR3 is TGTGCCTGGAGGGAACCCCGAAAAGGGAACACCGGGGAGCTGTTTTTT.

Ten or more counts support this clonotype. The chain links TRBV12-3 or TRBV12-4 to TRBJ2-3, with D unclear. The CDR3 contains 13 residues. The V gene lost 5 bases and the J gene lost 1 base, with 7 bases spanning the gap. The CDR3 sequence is CASSTLGTDTQYF. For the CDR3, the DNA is TGTGCCAGCAGTACACTCGGCACAGATACGCAGTATTTT.

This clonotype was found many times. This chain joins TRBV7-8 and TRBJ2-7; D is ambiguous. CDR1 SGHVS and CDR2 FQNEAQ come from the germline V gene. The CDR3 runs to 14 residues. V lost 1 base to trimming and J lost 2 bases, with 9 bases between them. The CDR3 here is CASSLERFPYEQYF. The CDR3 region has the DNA TGTGCCAGCAGCTTAGAAAGGTTTCCCTACGAGCAGTACTTC.

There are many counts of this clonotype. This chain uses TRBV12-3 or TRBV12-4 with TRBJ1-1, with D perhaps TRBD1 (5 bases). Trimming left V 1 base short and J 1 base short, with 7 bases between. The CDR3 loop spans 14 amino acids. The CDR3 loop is CASSLGGGNTEAFF. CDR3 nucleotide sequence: TGTGCCAGCAGTTTAGGGGGGGGGAACACTGAAGCTTTCTTT.

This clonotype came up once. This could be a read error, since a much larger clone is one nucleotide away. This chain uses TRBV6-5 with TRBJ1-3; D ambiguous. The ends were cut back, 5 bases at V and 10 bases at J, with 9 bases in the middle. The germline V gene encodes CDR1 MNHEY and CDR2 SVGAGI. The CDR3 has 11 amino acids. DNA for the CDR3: TGTGCCAGCAGTCACCTCGGGACCATATATTTT. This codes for CASSHLGTIYF.

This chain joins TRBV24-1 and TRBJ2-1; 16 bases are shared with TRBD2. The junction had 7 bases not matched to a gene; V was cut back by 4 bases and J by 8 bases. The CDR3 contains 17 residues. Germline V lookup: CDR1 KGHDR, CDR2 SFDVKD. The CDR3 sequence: CATSEFGTSGRADEQFF. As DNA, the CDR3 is TGTGCCACCAGTGAATTTGGGACTAGCGGGAGGGCGGATGAGCAGTTCTTC.

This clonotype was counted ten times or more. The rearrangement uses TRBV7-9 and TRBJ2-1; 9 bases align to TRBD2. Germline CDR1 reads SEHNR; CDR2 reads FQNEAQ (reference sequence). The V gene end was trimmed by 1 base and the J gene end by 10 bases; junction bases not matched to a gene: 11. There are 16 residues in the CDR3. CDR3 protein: CASSLGIAGVSDEQFF. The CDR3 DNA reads TGTGCCAGCAGCTTAGGTATAGCGGGAGTGTCAGACGAGCAGTTCTTC. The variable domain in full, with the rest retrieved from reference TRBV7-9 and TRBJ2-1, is DTGVSQNPRHKITKRGQNVTFRCDPISEHNRLYWYRQTLGQGPEFLTYFQNEAQLEKSRLLSDRFSAERPKGSFSTLEIQRTEQGDSAMYLCASSLGIAGVSDEQFFGPGTRLTVL.

DNA of the CDR3: TGTGCCTGGAACAGGGAACCCAATCAGCCCCAGCATTTT. Protein sequence: CAWNREPNQPQHF. This rearrangement joins TRBV30 to TRBJ1-5; maybe TRBD1 (6 bases). The CDR3 sequence is 13 residues long. Trimming took off 4 bases at V and 3 bases at J, with 10 bases between the two ends. CDR1 is GTSNPN and CDR2 is SVGIG in the germline V gene (reference sequence).

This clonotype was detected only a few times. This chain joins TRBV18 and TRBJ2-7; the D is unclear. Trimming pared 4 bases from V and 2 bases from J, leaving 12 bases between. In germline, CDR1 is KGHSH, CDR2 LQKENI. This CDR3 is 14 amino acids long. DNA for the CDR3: TGTGCCAGCTCACAGAAGGTGGGCCCCTACGAGCAGTACTTC. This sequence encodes CASSQKVGPYEQYF. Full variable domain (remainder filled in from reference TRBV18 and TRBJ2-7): NAGVMQNPRHLVRRRGQEARLRCSPMKGHSHVYWYRQLPEEGLKFMVYLQKENIIDESGMPKERFSAEFPKEGPSILRIQQVVRGDSAAYFCASSQKVGPYEQYFGPGTRLTVT.

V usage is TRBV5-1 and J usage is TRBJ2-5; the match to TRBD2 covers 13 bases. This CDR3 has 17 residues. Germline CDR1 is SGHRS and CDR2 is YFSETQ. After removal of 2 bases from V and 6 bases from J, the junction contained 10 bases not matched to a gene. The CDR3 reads CASSFLGTSGRAKTQYF. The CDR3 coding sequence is TGCGCCAGCAGCTTCCTGGGAACTAGCGGGAGGGCCAAGACCCAGTACTTC. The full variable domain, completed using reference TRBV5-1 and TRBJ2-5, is KAGVTQTPRYLIKTRGQQVTLSCSPISGHRSVSWYQQTPGQGLQFLFEYFSETQRNKGNFPGRFSGRQFSNSRSEMNVSTLELGDSALYLCASSFLGTSGRAKTQYFGPGTRLLVL.

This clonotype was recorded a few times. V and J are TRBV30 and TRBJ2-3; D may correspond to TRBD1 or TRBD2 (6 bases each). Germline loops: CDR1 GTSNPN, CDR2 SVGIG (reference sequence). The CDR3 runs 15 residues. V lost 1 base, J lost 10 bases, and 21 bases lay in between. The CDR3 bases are TGTGCCTGGAGTGAGGAGACAGGCGCTCGGGGGCCGCAGTATTTT. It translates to CAWSEETGARGPQYF. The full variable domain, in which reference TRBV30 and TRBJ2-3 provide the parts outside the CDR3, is SQTIHQWPATLVQPVGSPLSLECTVEGTSNPNLYWYRQAAGRGLQLLFYSVGIGQISSEVPQNLSASRPQDRQFILSSKKLLLSDSGFYLCAWSEETGARGPQYFGPGTRLTVL.

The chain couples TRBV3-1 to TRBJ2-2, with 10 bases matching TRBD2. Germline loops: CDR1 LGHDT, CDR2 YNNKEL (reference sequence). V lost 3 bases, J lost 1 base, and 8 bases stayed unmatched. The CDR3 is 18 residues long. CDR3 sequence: CASSHPWASGRNTGELFF. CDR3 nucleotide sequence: TGTGCCAGCAGCCACCCGTGGGCTAGCGGGAGGAACACCGGGGAGCTGTTTTTT.

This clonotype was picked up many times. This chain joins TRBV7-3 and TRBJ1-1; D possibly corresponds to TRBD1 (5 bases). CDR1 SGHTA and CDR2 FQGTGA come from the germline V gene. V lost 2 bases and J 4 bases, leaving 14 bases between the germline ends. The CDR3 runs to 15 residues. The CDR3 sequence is CASSLLGQLSTEAFF. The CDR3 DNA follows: TGTGCCAGCAGCTTATTGGGGCAGTTGAGCACTGAAGCTTTCTTT.

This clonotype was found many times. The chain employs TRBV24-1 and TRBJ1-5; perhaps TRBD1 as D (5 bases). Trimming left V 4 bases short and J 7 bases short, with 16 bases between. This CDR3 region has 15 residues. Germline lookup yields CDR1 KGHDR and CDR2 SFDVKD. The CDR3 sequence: CATSDGDSSIQPQHF. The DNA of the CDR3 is TGTGCCACCAGTGACGGGGACTCAAGTATACAGCCCCAGCATTTT.